The 25 T cell receptor beta chains in this list originate from one sample, sequenced in a study of shared clonotypes between healthy human individuals. Clones were read by immunoSEQ multiplex PCR, and TCRdb kept only the in-frame ones, dropping some. The table records 950,000 to 1,100,000 clones, under 80% of them present only once. The sample comprised memory CD4+ T cells sorted from blood. Subset indicated: CD45RA-negative fraction. These receptor sequences come from a man between 18 and 29 years old in good health.

Points on this clone: The same CDR3 can be traced to other DNA sequences in this sample. J is TRBJ1-1 and V is TRBV5-1; D call uncertain. There are 14 residues in the CDR3. Deletions cut 0 bases from V and 0 bases from J, with 6 bases between. Germline CDR1 is SGHRS and CDR2 is YFSETQ. CDR3 bases: TGCGCCAGCAGCTTGGAGGGCCTGAACACTGAAGCTTTCTTT. It is translated as CASSLEGLNTEAFF.

The chain carries TRBV18 and TRBJ2-1, with TRBD2 matching over 9 bases. The CDR3 sequence is 15 residues long. Losses at the gene ends were 3 bases for V and 5 bases for J; bases not matched to a gene: 5. Germline CDR1 reads KGHSH; CDR2 reads LQKENI. The CDR3 protein is CASSPTASGNNEQFF. The CDR3 nucleotides are TGTGCCAGCTCACCGACTGCTAGCGGGAACAATGAGCAGTTCTTC.

Details on this clone: The junction departs from germline at one end; a sequencing error may be responsible. The rearrangement uses TRBV7-7 and TRBJ2-7; 9 nucleotides match TRBD1. This CDR3 is built from 13 residues. Per the germline V gene, CDR1 is SSHAT and CDR2 is FNYEAQ (reference sequence). The DNA of the CDR3 is TGTGCTAGCAGCCGCGGGACAGGGTATGAGCAGTACTTC. Its translation: CASSRGTGYEQYF.

The chain employs TRBV5-5 and TRBJ1-6; 10 nucleotides match TRBD1. CDR1 is SGHKS and CDR2 is YYEKEE in the germline V gene (reference sequence). The CDR3 covers 14 residues. The trim removed 6 bases at V and 10 bases at J, leaving 7 bases unmatched. The CDR3 protein is CASTKGQGHSPLHF. As DNA, the CDR3 is TGTGCCAGCACCAAGGGACAGGGGCACTCACCCCTCCACTTT.

The chain employs TRBV9 and TRBJ2-3; D is possibly TRBD2 (6 bases). V was cut by 4 bases and J by 3 bases, with 15 bases left in between. Per the germline V gene, CDR1 is SGDLS and CDR2 is YYNGEE. The CDR3 consists of 15 residues. CDR3 in amino acids: CASSSQGLLTDTQYF. The CDR3 DNA reads as TGTGCCAGCAGCTCCCAGGGACTGCTAACAGATACGCAGTATTTT. The full variable domain, rest sourced from reference TRBV9 and TRBJ2-3, is DSGVTQTPKHLITATGQRVTLRCSPRSGDLSVYWYQQSLDQGLQFLIQYYNGEERAKGNILERFSAQQFPDLHSELNLSSLELGDSALYFCASSSQGLLTDTQYFGPGTRLTVL.

V and J are TRBV7-2 and TRBJ1-5; D unresolved. The CDR3 totals 14 residues. V was trimmed by 2 bases and J by 5 bases, leaving 10 bases between them. The germline CDR1 and CDR2 sequences are SGHTA and FQGNSA. The CDR3 DNA reads as TGTGCCAGCAGCTTATATCAGACCTATCAGCCCCAGCATTTT. Amino acids: CASSLYQTYQPQHF.

The V gene is TRBV6-5, the J gene TRBJ2-2; a weak D match, TRBD1 (5 bases). The CDR3 has 13 residues. Trimming removed 2 bases from V and 7 bases from J, with 8 bases in between. Germline CDR1 MNHEY, CDR2 SVGAGI. CDR3 amino acids: CASSYTGIGELFF. The DNA of the CDR3 is TGTGCCAGCAGTTACACAGGAATCGGGGAGCTGTTTTTT.

The V gene is TRBV14, the J gene TRBJ1-2, with TRBD1 identical over 8 bases. V lost 0 bases, J lost 8 bases, and 2 bases stayed unmatched. Germline CDR1 is SGHDN and CDR2 is FVKESK. This CDR3 region has 13 residues. The CDR3 sequence is CASSQDHRGGYTF. As DNA, the CDR3 is TGTGCCAGCAGCCAAGACCACAGGGGGGGCTACACCTTC.

The chain is built from TRBV28 and TRBJ1-5, with D unclear. The germline gives CDR1 MDHEN, CDR2 SYDVKM. The V and J ends lost 2 bases and 2 bases respectively, with 13 bases between them. The length of the CDR3 is 16 residues. CDR3 loop: CASSLIGSVGNQPQHF. The CDR3 DNA follows: TGTGCCAGCAGTTTAATCGGGAGTGTTGGCAATCAGCCCCAGCATTTT.

This clone was detected only a few times. The chain links TRBV5-6 to TRBJ2-2; 10 bases match TRBD1. Germline assignment: CDR1 SGHDT and CDR2 YYEEEE. The CDR3 runs to 14 residues. Germline trimming cut 9 bases from V and 5 bases from J; bases unmatched to any gene: 7. CDR3 in DNA: TGTGCCACCCGGGACAGGGGAGAAACCGGGGAGCTGTTTTTT. The encoded protein is CATRDRGETGELFF.

This chain links TRBV10-3 with TRBJ2-3, with 7 bases that match TRBD2. Germline loops: CDR1 ENHRY, CDR2 SYGVKD. This CDR3 spans 15 amino acids. Germline trimming cut 4 bases from V and 2 bases from J; bases unmatched to any gene: 6. The CDR3 loop is CAISGGGSYTDTQYF. DNA for the CDR3: TGTGCCATCAGTGGTGGCGGGAGCTACACAGATACGCAGTATTTT.

The chain uses TRBV7-2 and TRBJ2-7; 8 nucleotides line up with TRBD2. V lost 2 bases and J lost 10; bases outside the gene matches: 7. The germline V gene has CDR1 SGHTA and CDR2 FQGNSA. This CDR3 is built from 13 residues. CDR3 nucleotides: TGTGCCAGCAGCTTATCGCTAGCGGGCCCCCAGTACTTC. Translation gives CASSLSLAGPQYF.

As for this clone: A much larger clone lies a single base off, so this may be a read error. The V call is TRBV5-6, the J call TRBJ2-7; 10 bases align to TRBD1. From germline, CDR1 is SGHDT and CDR2 YYEEEE. The CDR3 loop spans 14 amino acids. With V trimmed by 0 bases and J by 3 bases, 0 bases remained unmatched. CDR3 bases: TGTGCCAGCAGCTTGGGGACAGGGGGCTACGAGCAGTACTTC. It translates to CASSLGTGGYEQYF.

This clone was detected only once. The chain carries TRBV11-2 and TRBJ2-2, with D perhaps assigned TRBD1 or TRBD2 (5 bases each). With 1 base removed from V and 1 base from J, the gap between germline ends came to 7 bases. Germline V gene lookup returns CDR1 SGHAT and CDR2 FQNNGV. This CDR3 comprises 15 residues. CDR3: CASSLGGRNTGELFF. The CDR3 DNA is TGTGCCAGCAGCTTAGGGGGACGGAACACCGGGGAGCTGTTTTTT. Supplemented by reference TRBV11-2 and TRBJ2-2, the full variable domain reads EAGVAQSPRYKIIEKRQSVAFWCNPISGHATLYWYQQILGQGPKLLIQFQNNGVVDDSQLPKDRFSAERLKGVDSTLKIQPAKLEDSAVYLCASSLGGRNTGELFFGEGSRLTVL.

This clone was observed a few times. The chain has TRBV9 and TRBJ1-1, with TRBD1 matching 9 bases. The CDR3 has 13 amino acids. Germline V lookup: CDR1 SGDLS, CDR2 YYNGEE. V was pared by 4 bases and J by 11 bases, with 9 bases of the junction left unmatched. The CDR3: CASSPTDRGQAFF. Here the CDR3 DNA reads TGTGCCAGCAGCCCTACGGACAGGGGACAGGCTTTCTTT.

This chain joins TRBV18 and TRBJ1-1; the D is unclear. Germline values: CDR1 KGHSH, CDR2 LQKENI. The CDR3 runs 13 residues. Trimming removed 2 bases from V and 1 base from J, with 5 bases in between. CDR3 protein: CASSPRKNTEAFF. In nucleotides, the CDR3 is TGTGCCAGCTCACCAAGAAAGAACACTGAAGCTTTCTTT.

This chain connects TRBV5-1 to TRBJ1-3; D not certain. The CDR3 extends over 15 amino acids. Trimming pared 4 bases from V and 0 bases from J, leaving 11 bases between. Per germline, CDR1 SGHRS and CDR2 YFSETQ. Here the CDR3 DNA reads TGCGCCAGCAGCCCGGATTGGGGCTCTGGAAACACCATATATTTT. This translates into CASSPDWGSGNTIYF.

The chain uses TRBV30 and TRBJ2-7; D is unresolved. Germline V gene sequence: CDR1 GTSNPN, CDR2 SVGIG (reference sequence). CDR3 length: 11 amino acids. V was trimmed by 7 bases and J by 3 bases, leaving 10 bases between them. The CDR3 nucleotides are TGTGCCTCGGCAACGGGCTACGAGCAGTACTTC. The encoded protein is CASATGYEQYF. Full variable domain (rest looked up from reference TRBV30 and TRBJ2-7): SQTIHQWPATLVQPVGSPLSLECTVEGTSNPNLYWYRQAAGRGLQLLFYSVGIGQISSEVPQNLSASRPQDRQFILSSKKLLLSDSGFYLCASATGYEQYFGPGTRLTVT.

To note about this clone: This sequence is one base from a far larger clone and is likely a read error. The chain is built from TRBV5-6 and TRBJ2-7; no definite D call. Trimming pared 3 bases from V and 3 bases from J, leaving 4 bases between. The V gene's germline CDR1 is SGHDT and CDR2 YYEEEE. CDR3 size: 11 residues. CDR3 nucleotides: TGTGCCAGCAGCTCTTACTACGAGCAGTACTTC. It is translated as CASSSYYEQYF.

This rearrangement joins TRBV9 to TRBJ2-4; TRBD2 is a possible D gene (6 bases). Germline CDR1 and CDR2: SGDLS and YYNGEE. CDR3 length equals 14 residues. V shed 5 bases and J shed 4 bases, with 13 bases lying between them. The DNA of the CDR3 is TGTGCCAGCAGTCGGGACTGGTCGAAAAACATTCAGTACTTC. Its protein is CASSRDWSKNIQYF.

The J gene is TRBJ2-5, the V gene TRBV6-1; D is undetermined. The CDR3 is 15 amino acids. The ends were cut back, 6 bases at V and 0 bases at J, with 14 bases in the middle. The germline V gene has CDR1 MNHNS and CDR2 SASEGT. CDR3 in DNA: TGTGCCAGCAGCGCCATACCGCCGGACCAAGAGACCCAGTACTTC. Its protein is CASSAIPPDQETQYF.

The J gene is TRBJ2-3, the V gene TRBV5-4, with 10 bases aligning to TRBD2. CDR1 is SGHNT, CDR2 YYREEE, per germline (reference sequence). Trimming cost V 4 bases and J 0 bases; bases outside gene matches: 2. The CDR3 covers 15 residues. CDR3: CASSPGLASTDTQYF. CDR3 DNA sequence: TGTGCCAGCAGCCCGGGACTAGCGAGCACAGATACGCAGTATTTT.

J is TRBJ2-1 and V is TRBV10-3; D is undetermined. The CDR3 consists of 10 residues. Trimming removed 6 bases at V and 7 bases at J, with 4 bases between. Germline assignment: CDR1 ENHRY and CDR2 SYGVKD. This chain's CDR3 is CAIRGNEQFF. The CDR3 DNA is TGTGCCATCAGGGGAAATGAGCAGTTCTTC.

V usage is TRBV6-5 and J usage is TRBJ2-6; D is unclear. The germline V and J ends were trimmed by 5 bases and 0 bases, with 5 bases remaining between them. Per germline, CDR1 MNHEY and CDR2 SVGAGI. The CDR3 loop spans 14 amino acids. CDR3 nucleotides: TGTGCCAGCAGTACAGCCTCTGGGGCCAACGTCCTGACTTTC. This encodes CASSTASGANVLTF.

The chain recombines TRBV7-6 with TRBJ1-2; the D is unclear. The CDR3 spans 12 residues. Between the trimmed V and J ends, which lost 5 bases and 8 bases, there was a span of 12 bases. The germline CDR1 and CDR2 sequences are SGHVS and FNYEAQ. The CDR3 nucleotides read TGTGCCAGCAGCCCCGACTTGGGGGGCTACACCTTC. It is translated as CASSPDLGGYTF.